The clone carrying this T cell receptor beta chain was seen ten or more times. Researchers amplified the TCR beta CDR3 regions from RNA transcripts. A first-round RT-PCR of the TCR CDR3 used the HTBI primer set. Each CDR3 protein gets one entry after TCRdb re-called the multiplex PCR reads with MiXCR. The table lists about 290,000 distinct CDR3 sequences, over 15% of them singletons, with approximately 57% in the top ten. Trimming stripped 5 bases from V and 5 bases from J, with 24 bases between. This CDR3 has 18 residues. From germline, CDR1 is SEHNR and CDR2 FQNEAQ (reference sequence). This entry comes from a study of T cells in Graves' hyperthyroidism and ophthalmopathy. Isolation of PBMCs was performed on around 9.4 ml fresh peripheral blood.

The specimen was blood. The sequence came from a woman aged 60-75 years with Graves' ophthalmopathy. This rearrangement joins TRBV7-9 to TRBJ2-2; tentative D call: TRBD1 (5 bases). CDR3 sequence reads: CASSKTTSQGWGTGELFF. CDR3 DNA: TGTGCCAGCAGCAAAACGACCAGTCAGGGCTGGGGAACCGGGGAGCTGTTTTTT.